This TCR beta chain was recovered during a study of cytomegalovirus exposure and HLA in healthy donors. On this clone itself: The antigen is not known.

Clones were sequenced by immunoSEQ multiplex PCR, and TCRdb holds only the in-frame ones, with some missing. The repertoire holds 55,000 to 70,000 clones, with 91% as singletons. Study-wide findings and caveats: The study listed roughly 160 cytomegalovirus-associated TCR beta chains. Within the 120 or so validation repertoires, first-cohort TCR clusters tended to co-occur, according to a later analysis.

The sample consisted of PBMCs. This receptor was identified in a man aged 18 to 29 in good health and CMV-seronegative.

The CDR3 loop reads CASRNIIAGGNSVYNEQFF. In DNA, the CDR3 is TGTGCCAGCAGGAATATAATAGCGGGAGGGAACTCCGTCTACAATGAGCAGTTCTTC. V is TRBV27 and J is TRBJ2-1, with 11 bases lining up with TRBD2. The trim removed 6 bases at V and 3 bases at J, leaving 16 bases unmatched. The CDR3 is made up of 19 amino acids. Germline values: CDR1 MNHEY, CDR2 SMNVEV (reference sequence).